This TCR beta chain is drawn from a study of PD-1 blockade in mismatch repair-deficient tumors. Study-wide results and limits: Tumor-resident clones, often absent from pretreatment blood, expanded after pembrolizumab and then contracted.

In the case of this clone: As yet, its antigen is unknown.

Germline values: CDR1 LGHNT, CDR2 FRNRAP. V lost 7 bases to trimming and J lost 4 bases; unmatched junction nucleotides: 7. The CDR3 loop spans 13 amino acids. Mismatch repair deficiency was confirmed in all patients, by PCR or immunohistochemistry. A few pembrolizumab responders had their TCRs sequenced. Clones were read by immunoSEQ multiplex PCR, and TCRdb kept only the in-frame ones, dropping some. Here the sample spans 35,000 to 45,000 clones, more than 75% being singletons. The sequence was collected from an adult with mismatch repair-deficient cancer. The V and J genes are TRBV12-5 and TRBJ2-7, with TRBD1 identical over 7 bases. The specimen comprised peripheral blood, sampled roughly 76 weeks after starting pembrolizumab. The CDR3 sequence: CASARDSIYEQYF. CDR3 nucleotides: TGTGCTAGTGCCCGGGACAGTATTTACGAGCAGTACTTC.